This T cell receptor beta chain was retrieved from a study of blood T cell repertoires in COVID-19. Across the whole study: Italy, Spain and the United States were the sources of the convalescent and acute COVID-19 samples. T cells, B-cell-depleted T cells, or PBMCs supplied cDNA or gDNA.

Per the study methods: Cell counts per sample came from amplifying reference gene primers. Assay: immunoSEQ multiplex PCR; the TCRdb copy retains only in-frame clones and omits some. For V, J and clone size, that table is used; D and trimming come from the DNA. The repertoire holds 100,000 to 150,000 clones, with around 86% as singletons. This CDR3 comprises 15 residues. V gave up 1 base and J gave up 5 bases; unmatched junction bases: 5. Germline V gene data show CDR1 as SGHVS and CDR2 as FQNEAQ. The TCR was taken from an elderly man with active or convalescent COVID-19. The sequenced material came from peripheral blood. V usage is TRBV7-8 and J usage is TRBJ2-5, with 9 bases lining up with TRBD2. CDR3 sequence: CASSLGGRAGETQYF. The CDR3 nucleotides are TGTGCCAGCAGCTTAGGCGGGAGGGCCGGTGAGACCCAGTACTTC. Full variable domain (missing parts from reference TRBV7-8 and TRBJ2-5): GAGVSQSPRYKVAKRGQDVALRCDPISGHVSLFWYQQALGQGPEFLTYFQNEAQLDKSGLPSDRFFAERPEGSVSTLKIQRTQQEDSAVYLCASSLGGRAGETQYFGPGTRLLVL.